What follows are 28 T cell receptor beta chains derived from one specimen sequenced in a study of neoadjuvant anti-PD-1 for oral cavity cancer. Produced via immunoSEQ multiplex PCR; TCRdb's table is partial and in-frame only. The repertoire includes more than 15,000 clones, approximately 68% of them detected once, and roughly 3.1% sits in the top ten. Sequenced material: PBMCs, taken before nivolumab (anti-PD-1) treatment. The receptors originated from a person aged 40 to 85 with oral cavity squamous cell carcinoma.

V is TRBV6-4 and J is TRBJ2-7; TRBD1 aligns across 12 bases. The CDR3 length is 17 residues. With 2 bases clipped from V and 5 bases from J, the junction kept 10 bases outside the gene matches. Germline CDR1 reads MRHNA; CDR2 reads SNTAGT. CDR3: CASSDTQGQGASDEQYF. CDR3 sequence (DNA): TGTGCCAGCAGTGACACACAGGGACAGGGGGCTTCGGACGAGCAGTACTTC.

This rearrangement joins TRBV9 to TRBJ1-1; D is ambiguous. This CDR3 is built from 15 residues. The V and J ends lost 0 bases and 2 bases respectively, with 11 bases between them. Germline CDR1 is SGDLS and CDR2 is YYNGEE. In DNA form, the CDR3 reads TGTGCCAGCAGCGTAGGTCCCGGCCCCAACACTGAAGCTTTCTTT. It is translated as CASSVGPGPNTEAFF.

V and J are TRBV7-3 and TRBJ2-1, with 8 bases lining up with TRBD2. This CDR3 spans 16 amino acids. Germline V gene data show CDR1 as SGHTA and CDR2 as FQGTGA. V was pared by 4 bases and J by 0 bases, with 5 bases of the junction left unmatched. In DNA, the CDR3 is TGTGCCAGCAGCTCCACTAGCGGAAACTCCTACAATGAGCAGTTCTTC. As protein: CASSSTSGNSYNEQFF.

Details on this clone: Because the CDR3 is missing its conserved closing phenylalanine or tryptophan, this is likely a read error. The DNA is omitted, as the CDR3 cannot be located on it reliably, and the CDR3 follows TCRdb's listing. The gene calls are TRBV7-6 and TRBJ1-1. The CDR3 is 14 amino acids long, termini counted. Looked up from germline, CDR1 is SGHVS and CDR2 is FNYEAQ. CDR3: CASSPLPVALLGNL.

The rearrangement uses TRBV5-1 and TRBJ1-1, with 12 positions matching TRBD1. The germline CDR1 and CDR2 sequences are SGHRS and YFSETQ. With V trimmed by 4 bases and J by 6 bases, 4 bases remained unmatched. The CDR3 sequence is 14 residues long. The CDR3 DNA reads as TGCGCCAGCAGCGGGACAGGGGGCAGCGCTGAAGCTTTCTTT. Its protein product is CASSGTGGSAEAFF.

The rearrangement links TRBV6-1 to TRBJ1-5; D ambiguous. This CDR3 has 14 amino acids. The germline gives CDR1 MNHNS, CDR2 SASEGT. Trimming pared 10 bases from V and 0 bases from J, leaving 13 bases between. The CDR3 spells CAIHSPYSNQPQHF. Written as DNA, the CDR3 is TGTGCCATACACAGTCCTTATAGCAATCAGCCCCAGCATTTT.

This chain connects TRBV19 to TRBJ2-7, with 8 bases identical to TRBD1. CDR3 length: 16 amino acids. Per germline, CDR1 LNHDA and CDR2 SQIVND (reference sequence). Trimming cost V 4 bases and J 1 base; bases outside gene matches: 9. This CDR3 is CASSSRTGTLSYEQYF. The CDR3 DNA reads as TGTGCCAGTAGTAGCCGGACAGGGACCTTGTCCTACGAGCAGTACTTC.

The count of this clone is one. The chain is built from TRBV25-1 and TRBJ2-7, with D perhaps matching TRBD1 (6 bases). Germline loops: CDR1 MGHDK, CDR2 SYGVNS. The CDR3 is 15 amino acids. With 2 bases removed from V and 2 bases from J, the gap between germline ends came to 13 bases. DNA for the CDR3: TGTGCCAGCAGTGAACAGAACAGGGTACCCTACGAGCAGTACTTC. Encoded protein: CASSEQNRVPYEQYF.

The gene calls are TRBV10-3 and TRBJ2-1, with D perhaps TRBD2 (5 bases). This CDR3 has 14 amino acids. Trimming stripped 0 bases from V and 5 bases from J, with 8 bases between. The V gene's germline CDR1 is ENHRY and CDR2 SYGVKD. This CDR3 is CAISESLRDNEQFF. The DNA for the CDR3 is TGTGCCATCAGTGAGTCGTTGCGGGACAATGAGCAGTTCTTC.

This clone is labeled large. The chain links TRBV11-2 to TRBJ2-1; TRBD1 might be the D (5 bases). Trimming took 2 bases from V and 0 from J, leaving 8 bases between them. The CDR3 runs 15 residues. CDR1 and CDR2 from the germline V gene are SGHAT and FQNNGV. The CDR3, as DNA: TGTGCCAGCAGCTTAACAGGAAGCTCCTACAATGAGCAGTTCTTC. Amino acids: CASSLTGSSYNEQFF.

This CDR3 reads CASSELDLVLAKNIQYF. The DNA of the CDR3 is TGTGCCAGCAGCGAGCTAGACCTTGTCCTAGCCAAAAACATTCAGTACTTC. V gene TRBV5-4 combines with J gene TRBJ2-4, with D unresolved. Germline V gene data show CDR1 as SGHNT and CDR2 as YYREEE (reference sequence). This CDR3 has 17 amino acids. V was clipped by 4 bases and J by 0 bases, with 17 bases between them. Full variable domain (rest looked up from reference TRBV5-4 and TRBJ2-4): ETGVTQSPTHLIKTRGQQVTLRCSSQSGHNTVSWYQQALGQGPQFIFQYYREEENGRGNFPPRFSGLQFPNYSSELNVNALELDDSALYLCASSELDLVLAKNIQYFGAGTRLSVL.

The rearrangement links TRBV6-1 to TRBJ2-1; tentative D call: TRBD1 (7 bases). In germline, CDR1 is MNHNS, CDR2 SASEGT. The CDR3 is 15 residues long. Between the trimmed V and J ends, which lost 4 bases and 7 bases, there was a span of 17 bases. For the CDR3, the DNA is TGTGCCAGCAGTGTTCGAGGGGGCGCGGGGAATGAGCAGTTCTTC. Its translation: CASSVRGGAGNEQFF.

This CDR3 reads CASSLDSGRAPKQYF. Here the CDR3 DNA reads TGTGCCAGCAGCTTAGATAGCGGGAGGGCCCCAAAGCAGTACTTC. The rearrangement joins TRBV7-9 to TRBJ2-7, with 11 nucleotides matching TRBD2. The CDR3 has 15 amino acids. Germline V gene sequence: CDR1 SEHNR, CDR2 FQNEAQ (reference sequence). The junction had 7 bases not matched to a gene; V was cut back by 1 base and J by 8 bases.

This clone was counted once. Here the CDR3 DNA reads TGTGCCAGCAGCCTTGGGTTTGCAGGGGGGCAAGAGACCCAGTACTTC. Amino acids: CASSLGFAGGQETQYF. The chain joins TRBV9 to TRBJ2-5; tentatively, D is TRBD1 (7 bases). The CDR3 extends over 16 amino acids. Germline V CDR1 and CDR2: SGDLS, YYNGEE. With 4 bases removed from V and 2 bases from J, the gap between germline ends came to 18 bases.

The V gene is TRBV29-1, the J gene TRBJ2-1, with 12 bases lining up with TRBD2. This CDR3 region has 15 residues. CDR1 SQVTM and CDR2 ANQGSEA come from the germline V gene. J gave up 7 bases and V 6 bases, and 10 bases lay outside the gene matches. The CDR3 DNA reads as TGCAGCGTCGCTGAGACTAGCGGGAGCACAAATGAGCAGTTCTTC. This translates into CSVAETSGSTNEQFF.

This chain joins TRBV5-1 and TRBJ2-1; TRBD1 matches at 9 bases. Germline V CDR1 and CDR2: SGHRS, YFSETQ. The CDR3 spans 14 residues. J was trimmed by 7 bases and V by 4 bases; bases with no gene match: 6. In DNA, the CDR3 is TGCGCCAGCAGCCACGGGACAGGGAGTAATGAGCAGTTCTTC. Protein sequence: CASSHGTGSNEQFF.

The chain links TRBV29-1 to TRBJ2-3; no firm D call. V dropped 7 bases and J dropped 6 bases, with 17 bases sitting between them. There are 13 residues in the CDR3. In germline, CDR1 is SQVTM, CDR2 ANQGSEA. CDR3 loop: CSALGTELDTQYF. CDR3 DNA sequence: TGCAGCGCTCTGGGCACTGAACTTGATACGCAGTATTTT.

This clone was counted a few times. The chain recombines TRBV29-1 with TRBJ2-3, with 9 nucleotides matching TRBD1. The V gene end was trimmed by 4 bases and the J gene end by 2 bases; junction bases not matched to a gene: 4. The length of the CDR3 is 14 residues. Germline V gene data show CDR1 as SQVTM and CDR2 as ANQGSEA. The CDR3 spells CSVGTGGFTDTQYF. In nucleotides, the CDR3 is TGCAGCGTTGGAACAGGGGGCTTCACAGATACGCAGTATTTT.

A few counts support this clone. The V and J genes are TRBV28 and TRBJ2-7, with 9 bases lining up with TRBD1. V lost 3 bases to trimming and J lost 4 bases; unmatched junction nucleotides: 10. The CDR3 is 16 residues long. The germline V gene has CDR1 MDHEN and CDR2 SYDVKM. CDR3 region: CASSFRTGTGSYEQYF. CDR3 nucleotide sequence: TGTGCCAGCAGTTTTCGAACCGGGACAGGGTCGTACGAGCAGTACTTC.

V is TRBV10-3 and J is TRBJ2-1; D gene unclear. V lost 3 bases to trimming and J lost 7 bases, with 13 bases between them. The germline V gene encodes CDR1 ENHRY and CDR2 SYGVKD. The CDR3 has 14 residues. CDR3: CAISDFGWGNEQFF. The CDR3, as DNA: TGTGCCATCAGTGATTTTGGATGGGGTAATGAGCAGTTCTTC.

This clone has just a few counts. The chain joins TRBV7-2 to TRBJ2-1; D is ambiguous. The V and J ends lost 0 bases and 8 bases respectively, with 8 bases between them. This CDR3 contains 13 residues. Germline V gene lookup returns CDR1 SGHTA and CDR2 FQGNSA. The CDR3 nucleotides read TGTGCCAGCAGCTTAGCGCAAGTCTATGAGCAGTTCTTC. Amino acid sequence: CASSLAQVYEQFF.

The chain carries TRBV5-5 and TRBJ1-2; the D gene is possibly TRBD1 (6 bases). Germline assignment: CDR1 SGHKS and CDR2 YYEKEE (reference sequence). Trimming shortened V by 0 bases and J by 1 base, and 10 bases separated the two germline ends. The CDR3 has 15 amino acids. CDR3 sequence: CASSLAGQNNYGYTF. CDR3 bases: TGTGCCAGCAGCTTGGCAGGACAGAATAACTATGGCTACACCTTC.

This clone was counted only a few times. The chain recombines TRBV2 with TRBJ2-7, with unresolved D. CDR3 length: 11 residues. Germline-derived CDR1 and CDR2 are SNHLY and FYNNEI. V gave up 6 bases and J gave up 7 bases, with 10 bases separating them. The CDR3 is CASSPNIEQYF. For the CDR3, the DNA is TGTGCCAGCAGCCCAAACATAGAGCAGTACTTC.

This clone has only a few counts. This chain joins TRBV5-1 and TRBJ1-3; 7 nucleotides align to TRBD1. V lost 4 bases, J lost 4 bases, and 5 bases stayed unmatched. This CDR3 comprises 14 residues. The V gene's germline CDR1 is SGHRS and CDR2 YFSETQ. CDR3 sequence: CASSQGTEGNTIYF. CDR3 DNA sequence: TGCGCCAGCAGCCAAGGGACAGAAGGAAACACCATATATTTT. The complete variable domain, with remaining parts taken from reference TRBV5-1 and TRBJ1-3, reads KAGVTQTPRYLIKTRGQQVTLSCSPISGHRSVSWYQQTPGQGLQFLFEYFSETQRNKGNFPGRFSGRQFSNSRSEMNVSTLELGDSALYLCASSQGTEGNTIYFGEGSWLTVV.

The rearrangement uses TRBV9 and TRBJ2-3; TRBD2 matches at 9 bases. Germline V gene data show CDR1 as SGDLS and CDR2 as YYNGEE. Trimming at V came to 1 base and at J to 2 bases, leaving 5 bases not matched to a gene. The CDR3 has 16 amino acids. The CDR3 bases are TGTGCCAGCAGCGTATGGGCTAGCGGGGTCACAGATACGCAGTATTTT. It encodes CASSVWASGVTDTQYF.

The chain uses TRBV7-2 and TRBJ1-4, with TRBD1 identical over 9 bases. The trim removed 4 bases at V and 8 bases at J, leaving 8 bases unmatched. The germline V gene has CDR1 SGHTA and CDR2 FQGNSA. The CDR3 spans 15 residues. DNA for the CDR3: TGTGCCAGCAGCTCCGGACAGGGGAGTCGCGAAAAACTGTTTTTT. Protein: CASSSGQGSREKLFF.

This chain uses TRBV10-2 with TRBJ2-7; D gene uncertain. The CDR3 has 11 residues. CDR1 and CDR2 from the germline V gene are WSHSY and SAAADI. Trimming shortened V by 0 bases and J by 3 bases, and 0 bases separated the two germline ends. The CDR3 DNA follows: TGCGCCAGCAGTGAGTCCTACGAGCAGTACTTC. Its protein product is CASSESYEQYF.

The gene calls are TRBV15 and TRBJ1-2; 10 bases align to TRBD1. V gave up 0 bases and J gave up 5 bases; unmatched junction bases: 6. The CDR3 length is 16 residues. CDR1 is LNHNV, CDR2 YYDKDF, per germline (reference sequence). The CDR3 is CATSRDLPGQGYGYTF. Here the CDR3 DNA reads TGTGCCACCAGCAGAGATCTCCCGGGACAGGGGTATGGCTACACCTTC.